These T cell receptor beta chains were read from a single sample in a study of blood T cell repertoires in COVID-19. TCRdb's table, derived via immunoSEQ multiplex PCR, lists solely in-frame clones and lacks some. The sample has some 250,000 clones; 88% are singletons. The sample comprised peripheral blood. The receptor set was obtained from a human donor in a cohort sampled during active COVID-19. The CDR3 runs from the conserved cysteine through the conserved F or W. The order of the fields is J gene, V gene, clone size, D gene, CDR3 DNA, CDR3 protein. The D gene is left open where the match is weak. Not all rows give a size; the values are once, few, many and, for expanded clones, a class.

TRBJ2-7 | TRBV28 | . | TRBD2 | TGTGCCAGCACCGAGTCGGGGGGGGCCTACGAGCAGTACTTC | CASTESGGAYEQYF
TRBJ2-7 | TRBV3-1/TRBV3-2 | . | TRBD2 | TGTGCCAGCAGCCAAGCGGCTAGCGGAATAAACTACGAGCAGTACTTC | CASSQAASGINYEQYF
TRBJ2-7 | TRBV7-9 | . | . | TGTGCCAGCAGCGGAGCGATAGCCTCGCCCTACGAGCAGTACTTC | CASSGAIASPYEQYF
TRBJ2-7 | TRBV4-3 | . | . | TGCGCCAGCAGCCAAGACGTCATGCAGCGCGAGCAGTACTTC | CASSQDVMQREQYF
TRBJ2-2 | TRBV16 | . | . | TGTGCCAGCAGCCAATCGAGGGGGACCGGGGAGCTGTTTTTT | CASSQSRGTGELFF
TRBJ2-4 | TRBV7-9 | . | TRBD2 | TGTGCCAGCAGCTTAGATCGGCTAGCGGGAGGGCTGGGAAACATTCAGTACTTC | CASSLDRLAGGLGNIQYF
TRBJ2-7 | TRBV6-4 | . | TRBD1 | TGTGCCAGCAGCGCGGGACAGGGGGATTCCCACGAGCAGTACTTC | CASSAGQGDSHEQYF
TRBJ2-3 | TRBV6-5 | . | TRBD2 | TGTGCCAGCAGTCGAAGCGGGGGGAGCACAGATACGCAGTATTTT | CASSRSGGSTDTQYF
TRBJ1-5 | TRBV15 | . | . | TGTGCCACCAGCCCATTAGGGGGGGCAGGTCAGCCCCAGCATTTT | CATSPLGGAGQPQHF
TRBJ2-7 | TRBV3-1/TRBV3-2 | . | . | TGTGCCAGCAGCCAATTTGAGAGGGGGGGCCTTTACGAGCAGTACTTC | CASSQFERGGLYEQYF
TRBJ1-1 | TRBV6-1 | . | . | TGTGCCAGCAGTGAGTGGGGGCAGGGTATGACTGAAGCTTTCTTT | CASSEWGQGMTEAFF
TRBJ2-7 | TRBV20-1 | . | . | TGCAGTGCTAGTTCTCCACGCCATACAACCTACGAGCAGTACTTC | CSASSPRHTTYEQYF
TRBJ2-7 | TRBV7-9 | . | TRBD1 | TGTGCCAGCAGCTGGGGACAGGGGCCCGCCGAGCAGTACTTC | CASSWGQGPAEQYF
TRBJ1-1 | TRBV6-5 | . | . | TGTGCCAGCAGCTATACCAAGAACACTGAAGCTTTCTTT | CASSYTKNTEAFF
TRBJ2-7 | TRBV29-1 | . | TRBD1 | TGCAGCGTTGAGGGGGGACAGGGCACCTACGAGCAGTACTTC | CSVEGGQGTYEQYF
TRBJ1-2 | TRBV9 | . | TRBD1 | TGTGCCAGTAAGACAGGGAACTATGGCTACACCTTC | CASKTGNYGYTF
TRBJ1-6 | TRBV4-1 | . | . | TGCGCCAGCGGACTTTATAATTCACCCCTCCACTTT | CASGLYNSPLHF
TRBJ1-5 | TRBV4-1 | . | . | TGCGCCAGCAGCCAAGATCCCAGGGTCAATCAGCCCCAGCATTTT | CASSQDPRVNQPQHF
TRBJ2-5 | TRBV4-1 | . | TRBD2 | TGCGCCAGCAGCCACAGCGGGGTACCAGAGACCCAGTACTTC | CASSHSGVPETQYF
TRBJ2-7 | TRBV19 | . | TRBD1 | TGTGCCAGTAGTGACTCGGGACAGGGAGACTACGAGCAGTACTTC | CASSDSGQGDYEQYF
TRBJ2-7 | TRBV5-4 | few | . | TGTGCCAGCAGCTTATTAGACGAGCAGTACTTC | CASSLLDEQYF
TRBJ1-1 | TRBV7-9 | . | . | TGTGCCAGCAGCTTAGCTACGACAGGCCAAAACACTGAAGCTTTCTTT | CASSLATTGQNTEAFF
TRBJ1-5 | TRBV7-2 | once | . | TGTGCCAGCAGCTTATGGGGGGGGGCGGATAGCAATCAGCCCCAGCATTTT | CASSLWGGADSNQPQHF
TRBJ2-7 | TRBV5-6 | . | TRBD1 | TGTGCCAGCAAACCGCCGAGGGGGCAAGCCTACGAGCAGTACTTC | CASKPPRGQAYEQYF
TRBJ1-1 | TRBV28 | once | . | TGTGCCAGCAGGGCGGGGGGGGATGTCACTGAAGCTTTCTTT | CASRAGGDVTEAFF
TRBJ2-3 | TRBV4-3 | few | TRBD2 | TGCGCCAGCAGCCAAGGGCTAGCGGGGGGCACAGATACGCAGTATTTT | CASSQGLAGGTDTQYF
TRBJ1-5 | TRBV19 | . | . | TGTGCCAGTAGCAAAACAAACCACCCCGGCAATCAGCCCCAGCATTTT | CASSKTNHPGNQPQHF
TRBJ1-4 | TRBV6-2/TRBV6-3 | few | . | TGTGCCAGCAGTCGACCGGGGACTAATGAAAAACTGTTTTTT | CASSRPGTNEKLFF
TRBJ1-2 | TRBV27 | . | . | TGTGCCAGCAGTCCAAAGATGACCGGGACAATCGATGGCTACACCTTC | CASSPKMTGTIDGYTF
TRBJ2-7 | TRBV7-5 | . | . | TGTGCCAGAAGCCCTGCGGGGGGGCACTACGAGCAGTACTTC | CARSPAGGHYEQYF
TRBJ2-7 | TRBV5-1 | . | TRBD1 | TGCGCCAGCAGCTCAAACCCAGGGGGCCTCTACGAGCAGTACTTC | CASSSNPGGLYEQYF
TRBJ1-2 | TRBV7-2 | . | TRBD1 | TGTGCCAGCAGCCAAAGGGGGCAAAGAGGCTACACCTTC | CASSQRGQRGYTF
TRBJ1-1 | TRBV6-2/TRBV6-3 | . | TRBD1 | TGTGCCAGCAGCCTCGGACAGGGGGAAGCTTTCTTT | CASSLGQGEAFF
TRBJ2-5 | TRBV27 | . | TRBD1 | TGTGCCAGCAGTTTATCGCCCAGGGGGGAGACCCAGTACTTC | CASSLSPRGETQYF
TRBJ1-6 | TRBV19 | . | . | TGTGCCAGCCTAGGGGACAATAATTCACCCCTCCACTTT | CASLGDNNSPLHF
TRBJ2-3 | TRBV5-1 | . | TRBD2 | TGCGCCAGCAGCTCCAGCGGGGGGTACGCAGATACGCAGTATTTT | CASSSSGGYADTQYF
TRBJ1-2 | TRBV4-1 | . | . | TGCGCCAGCAGCCCCTTGGGAGGGGATTACTATGGCTACACCTTC | CASSPLGGDYYGYTF
TRBJ1-1 | TRBV7-2 | . | TRBD1 | TGTGCCAGCAGCTTCCAGGGGGGGAACACTGAAGCTTTCTTT | CASSFQGGNTEAFF
TRBJ2-7 | TRBV19 | . | . | TGTGCCAGTAGTAAACAGGGCCGATACGAGCAGTACTTC | CASSKQGRYEQYF
TRBJ1-2 | TRBV15 | few | . | TGTGCCACCAGCAGCGTTGAGGGAGGTGAGGGCTACACCTTC | CATSSVEGGEGYTF
TRBJ2-3 | TRBV27 | once | TRBD2 | TGTGCCAGCAGTTTAGCAGCGGGATTCCTCCCATATACGCAGTATTTT | CASSLAAGFLPYTQYF